Described below is a single T cell receptor beta chain sequence and its context. Its antigen is currently unknown. Before the COVID-19 pandemic, during about 2011-2019, CD4+ T cells were taken from unexposed donors. CD4+ T cells were isolated from the cells after roughly 11 days of culture. Half the medium was replaced with IL-2 medium on days 3 and 7. CDR1 and CDR2 (germline): SEHNR, FQNEAQ (reference sequence). V was pared by 1 base and J by 10 bases, with 13 bases between. The CDR3 consists of 13 residues. This entry comes from a study of CD4 T cells in relation to SARS-CoV-2 and coronaviruses. At the level of the study: After 10 days of antigen culture, PBMC TCR beta CDR3s were sequenced.

General study findings and limits: Pre-pandemic and post-infection samples never came from the same donor. This crossreactivity analysis covered spike protein alone, no other viral proteins.

Method: immunoSEQ multiplex PCR; TCRdb's copy keeps in-frame clones and lacks some. Of tens of thousands of clones listed, around 80% are singletons. V usage is TRBV7-9 and J usage is TRBJ1-1; possible D gene TRBD1, 5 bases. This sequence was found in a human donor in good health. Sequenced input: CD4+ T cells from PBMCs, cultured in vitro. Here the CDR3 reads CASSLERGRVAFF. CDR3 DNA: TGTGCCAGCAGCTTAGAGAGGGGCCGTGTAGCTTTCTTT.